The clone carrying this T cell receptor (beta chain) has a single count. The data originate from a study of blood T cell repertoires in COVID-19. Across the whole study: Material from acute and convalescent COVID-19 was sourced from the United States, Italy and Spain. T cells, B-cell-depleted T cells, or PBMCs provided the cDNA or gDNA that served as material.

Authors' analysis steps: Counts of nucleated cells, estimated from reference gene primer amplification, were obtained. Clones were sequenced by immunoSEQ multiplex PCR, and TCRdb holds only the in-frame ones, with some missing. The DNA was the basis for D and trimming; V, J and clone size are from that table. This table holds roughly 500,000 clones, 80% to 90% found once. Sequences were obtained from peripheral blood. The sequence was collected from a human donor in a cohort sampled during active COVID-19.

The CDR3 loop is CASSREASYEQYF. CDR3 DNA sequence: TGTGCCAGCAGTCGGGAGGCTTCCTACGAGCAGTACTTC. This chain connects TRBV6-5 to TRBJ2-7; 7 bases align to TRBD2. CDR1 is MNHEY and CDR2 is SVGAGI in the germline V gene. The CDR3 runs to 13 residues. After removal of 5 bases from V and 1 base from J, the junction contained 2 bases not matched to a gene.